Presented here are 27 T cell receptor beta chains from one specimen sequenced in a study of blood T cell repertoires in COVID-19. Some clones are missing from TCRdb's copy, which holds only in-frame ones; the method was immunoSEQ multiplex PCR. The table records 150,000 to 200,000 clones, around four fifths of them present only once. Sequenced material: peripheral blood. These receptor sequences come from a woman in her 70s with COVID-19, enrolled during active disease.

V usage is TRBV30 and J usage is TRBJ1-2; possibly TRBD1 for D (6 bases). V gave up 3 bases and J gave up 2 bases, with 25 bases separating them. From germline, CDR1 is GTSNPN and CDR2 SVGIG (reference sequence). This CDR3 is 18 amino acids long. In DNA, the CDR3 is TGTGCCTGGAGACGGACAGAATCGAACTACACCCTGAACTATGGCTACACCTTC. Translating it yields CAWRRTESNYTLNYGYTF.

This clone was found a few times. The chain uses TRBV5-6 and TRBJ2-7, with 10 bases fitting TRBD1. V shed 4 bases and J 5 bases; nucleotides not matched to a gene: 3. CDR1 and CDR2 (germline): SGHDT, YYEEEE. This CDR3 region has 13 residues. CDR3 region: CASSRTGGDEQYF. The CDR3 DNA is TGTGCCAGCAGCCGGACAGGGGGAGACGAGCAGTACTTC.

This chain uses TRBV6-2 or TRBV6-3 with TRBJ1-5; possible D gene TRBD1, 5 bases. CDR1 and CDR2 from the germline V gene are MNHEY and SVGEGT. The CDR3 spans 14 residues. V dropped 4 bases and J dropped 5 bases, with 12 bases sitting between them. CDR3 nucleotides: TGTGCCAGCAGTTTCCAGGGAACGGATCAGCCCCAGCATTTT. Its protein product is CASSFQGTDQPQHF.

This clone has just a few counts. The DNA for the CDR3 is TGTGCCAGCAGCTCCACCGGGACAGGGACCAAAGCAGCTTTCTTT. Its protein is CASSSTGTGTKAAFF. The genes are TRBV11-3 and TRBJ1-1; 9 bases agree with TRBD1. V lost 4 bases, J lost 10 bases, and 13 bases stayed unmatched. CDR1 is SGHNT, CDR2 YENEEA, per germline. This CDR3 contains 15 residues.

The V and J genes are TRBV29-1 and TRBJ1-4; D may be TRBD1 (6 bases). The CDR3 is 12 amino acids. The V end was cut by 3 bases, the J end by 12 bases, with 14 bases between. Germline CDR1 reads SQVTM; CDR2 reads ANQGSEA. CDR3 nucleotides: TGCAGCGTTGAGGCAGGGGACCTTGAACTGTTTTTT. It specifies CSVEAGDLELFF.

CDR3 in amino acids: CASSFGGTYTEAFF. The CDR3 DNA follows: TGTGCCAGCAGTTTTGGAGGGACTTACACTGAAGCTTTCTTT. This chain connects TRBV28 to TRBJ1-1; TRBD1 might be the D (5 bases). The CDR3 runs 14 residues. Germline lookup yields CDR1 MDHEN and CDR2 SYDVKM. The ends were cut back, 3 bases at V and 3 bases at J, with 11 bases in the middle. Full variable domain (outside the CDR3, taken from reference TRBV28 and TRBJ1-1): DVKVTQSSRYLVKRTGEKVFLECVQDMDHENMFWYRQDPGLGLRLIYFSYDVKMKEKGDIPEGYSVSREKKERFSLILESASTNQTSMYLCASSFGGTYTEAFFGQGTRLTVV.

The genes are TRBV19 and TRBJ2-6; no definite D call. Trimming removed 0 bases at V and 0 bases at J, with 6 bases between. The CDR3 has 16 amino acids. Germline CDR1 reads LNHDA; CDR2 reads SQIVND (reference sequence). The CDR3 DNA reads TGTGCCAGTAGTATAGATAGTAGCTCTGGGGCCAACGTCCTGACTTTC. It encodes CASSIDSSSGANVLTF.

The chain has TRBV15 and TRBJ2-5, with TRBD1 matching 7 bases. There are 15 residues in the CDR3. The ends lost 5 bases at V and 4 bases at J; junction bases unmatched: 10. Germline-derived CDR1 and CDR2 are LNHNV and YYDKDF (reference sequence). The chain's CDR3 is CATSGIQGNGETQYF. CDR3 coding DNA: TGTGCCACCAGCGGCATACAGGGGAATGGAGAGACCCAGTACTTC.

The rearrangement links TRBV7-8 to TRBJ2-7; the D gene is possibly TRBD1 (6 bases). Trimming pared 1 base from V and 0 bases from J, leaving 10 bases between. Germline V gene sequence: CDR1 SGHVS, CDR2 FQNEAQ. The CDR3 totals 15 residues. CDR3 loop: CASSLVQGSSYEQYV. CDR3 bases: TGTGCCAGCAGCTTAGTACAGGGTAGCTCCTACGAGCAGTACGTC.

This rearrangement joins TRBV28 to TRBJ1-1, with D unclear. The CDR3 has 11 amino acids. The germline CDR1 and CDR2 sequences are MDHEN and SYDVKM. V lost 7 bases and J 8 bases, leaving 11 bases between the germline ends. Written as DNA, the CDR3 is TGTGCCAGCACCGGCGTCGGGGAAGCTTTCTTT. Its protein is CASTGVGEAFF.

Written as DNA, the CDR3 is TGTGCCAGCAGGAAGACAGGGGACAATTCACCCCTCCACTTT. Protein product: CASRKTGDNSPLHF. The gene calls are TRBV27 and TRBJ1-6, with 8 bases identical to TRBD1. V trimming: 6 bases; J trimming: 7 bases; junction bases outside the gene matches: 5. Germline CDR1 is MNHEY and CDR2 is SMNVEV (reference sequence). The CDR3 is 14 residues long.

Comments on this clone: At the DNA level, this CDR3 is encoded by other sequences in the same sample as well. The rearrangement uses TRBV14 and TRBJ1-2, with TRBD1 identical over 9 bases. V lost 1 base to trimming and J lost 8 bases; unmatched junction nucleotides: 2. The CDR3 runs 13 residues. Germline-derived CDR1 and CDR2 are SGHDN and FVKESK. CDR3 bases: TGTGCCAGCAGCCAAGTGACAGGGGGGGGCTACACCTTC. Translation gives CASSQVTGGGYTF. The complete variable domain, with remaining parts taken from reference TRBV14 and TRBJ1-2, reads EAGVTQFPSHSVIEKGQTVTLRCDPISGHDNLYWYRRVMGKEIKFLLHFVKESKQDESGMPNNRFLAERTGGTYSTLKVQPAELEDSGVYFCASSQVTGGGYTFGSGTRLTVV.

The chain links TRBV5-1 to TRBJ2-6, with D possibly TRBD1 on 7 matching bases. Germline CDR1 is SGHRS and CDR2 is YFSETQ. V shed 5 bases and J shed 0 bases, with 18 bases lying between them. The CDR3 is 18 residues long. The DNA of the CDR3 is TGCGCCAGCAGACCGAGAACAGGGGACTCCTCTGGGGCCAACGTCCTGACTTTC. Encoded protein: CASRPRTGDSSGANVLTF. Based on the CDR3 plus reference TRBV5-1 and TRBJ2-6, the full variable domain is KAGVTQTPRYLIKTRGQQVTLSCSPISGHRSVSWYQQTPGQGLQFLFEYFSETQRNKGNFPGRFSGRQFSNSRSEMNVSTLELGDSALYLCASRPRTGDSSGANVLTFGAGSRLTVL.

The chain uses TRBV30 and TRBJ1-1; no clear D. The germline V gene encodes CDR1 GTSNPN and CDR2 SVGIG (reference sequence). The CDR3 is 13 residues long. The V end lost 2 bases, the J end lost 3 bases, and 10 bases lay between the germline ends. CDR3 DNA: TGTGCCTGGAGTACTGGTTCGGACACTGAAGCTTTCTTT. This translates into CAWSTGSDTEAFF.

J is TRBJ1-5 and V is TRBV28; 10 bases are a match to TRBD1. Germline V gene lookup returns CDR1 MDHEN and CDR2 SYDVKM. There are 15 residues in the CDR3. V gave up 4 bases and J gave up 10 bases; unmatched junction bases: 10. Here the CDR3 reads CASSSGGTGDIPQHF. The CDR3 DNA follows: TGTGCCAGCAGTTCGGGTGGGACAGGGGATATTCCCCAGCATTTT.

The chain links TRBV6-5 to TRBJ1-2, with D uncertain. The CDR3 loop spans 13 amino acids. Germline CDR1 and CDR2: MNHEY and SVGAGI. V was cut by 6 bases and J by 8 bases, with 16 bases left in between. The CDR3 region is CASREDGAGGYTF. The DNA of the CDR3 is TGTGCCAGCAGGGAGGACGGTGCAGGCGGCTACACCTTC.

This clone appeared a single time. The chain has TRBV28 and TRBJ2-6; tentatively, D is TRBD1 (6 bases). V gave up 10 bases and J gave up 5 bases, with 18 bases separating them. There are 15 residues in the CDR3. Germline CDR1 is MDHEN and CDR2 is SYDVKM. The CDR3, as DNA: TGTGCCACCAGGGACACTTCGCTCTGGGCCAACGTCCTGACTTTC. This codes for CATRDTSLWANVLTF.

The rearrangement joins TRBV11-3 to TRBJ1-5, with D possibly matching TRBD1 (6 bases). Germline V gene sequence: CDR1 SGHNT, CDR2 YENEEA. The CDR3 sequence is 15 residues long. V lost 3 bases and J 4 bases, leaving 13 bases between the germline ends. The CDR3: CASSFLRDINQPQHF. DNA for the CDR3: TGTGCCAGCAGCTTTCTCCGGGACATAAATCAGCCCCAGCATTTT.

The genes are TRBV6-5 and TRBJ2-5; 11 positions match TRBD1. Germline trimming cut 10 bases from V and 5 bases from J; bases unmatched to any gene: 9. The CDR3 consists of 14 residues. Germline V CDR1 and CDR2: MNHEY, SVGAGI. CDR3 DNA: TGTGCCATAGGACAGGGGGCTTTGGAGGAGACCCAGTACTTC. This encodes CAIGQGALEETQYF.

This chain connects TRBV10-3 to TRBJ2-3, with D maybe TRBD2 (5 bases). CDR3 size: 14 residues. Trimming shortened V by 4 bases and J by 2 bases, and 10 bases separated the two germline ends. Germline V gene sequence: CDR1 ENHRY, CDR2 SYGVKD. DNA of the CDR3: TGTGCCATCAGTGCTCTAGGACTCACAGATACGCAGTATTTT. It is translated as CAISALGLTDTQYF.

In DNA form, the CDR3 reads TGTGCCAGCAGTTCGAGGGTATTGGAGACCCAGTACTTC. It specifies CASSSRVLETQYF. The chain carries TRBV6-2 or TRBV6-3 and TRBJ2-5, with TRBD2 as a possible D gene (5 bases). V was shortened by 4 bases and J by 5 bases, with 11 bases between the two germline ends. This CDR3 comprises 13 residues. Germline loops: CDR1 MNHEY, CDR2 SVGEGT.

The gene calls are TRBV28 and TRBJ1-1, with 8 bases aligning to TRBD1. CDR3 length: 14 amino acids. Germline-derived CDR1 and CDR2 are MDHEN and SYDVKM. Germline trimming cut 5 bases from V and 1 base from J; bases unmatched to any gene: 3. The CDR3: CASSRDRRNTEAFF. DNA of the CDR3: TGTGCCAGCAGTAGGGACAGGCGGAACACTGAAGCTTTCTTT.

The V gene is TRBV27, the J gene TRBJ1-1; 7 bases are shared with TRBD1. Germline assignment: CDR1 MNHEY and CDR2 SMNVEV (reference sequence). V lost 7 bases and J lost 0; bases outside the gene matches: 8. This CDR3 comprises 15 residues. CDR3 in amino acids: CASIFRTGLNTEAFF. The CDR3 DNA follows: TGTGCCAGCATTTTTAGGACAGGACTGAACACTGAAGCTTTCTTT.

In this sample, this clone turned up once. J is TRBJ2-3 and V is TRBV24-1; possible D gene TRBD1, 6 bases. From germline, CDR1 is KGHDR and CDR2 SFDVKD. The germline V and J ends were trimmed by 4 bases and 4 bases, with 11 bases remaining between them. The CDR3 spans 14 residues. The CDR3, as DNA: TGTGCCACCAGTGACGTCAGGGGAGCAGATACGCAGTATTTT. Its translation is CATSDVRGADTQYF.

This clone has only a few counts. J is TRBJ2-2 and V is TRBV27, with D possibly TRBD2 on 5 matching bases. Trimming removed 8 bases from V and 6 bases from J, with 13 bases in between. Germline CDR1 MNHEY, CDR2 SMNVEV (reference sequence). This CDR3 spans 13 amino acids. CDR3 amino acids: CASAQLAAGELFF. The DNA of the CDR3 is TGTGCCAGCGCACAGCTAGCAGCCGGGGAGCTGTTTTTT.

J is TRBJ1-1 and V is TRBV5-1, with D unresolved. Trimming cost V 0 bases and J 0 bases, with 15 bases left between them. The CDR3 contains 17 residues. Germline loops: CDR1 SGHRS, CDR2 YFSETQ. DNA of the CDR3: TGCGCCAGCAGCTTGGGCCTACTGGCGGAAATGAACACTGAAGCTTTCTTT. It specifies CASSLGLLAEMNTEAFF. The variable domain in full, completed from reference TRBV5-1 and TRBJ1-1, reads KAGVTQTPRYLIKTRGQQVTLSCSPISGHRSVSWYQQTPGQGLQFLFEYFSETQRNKGNFPGRFSGRQFSNSRSEMNVSTLELGDSALYLCASSLGLLAEMNTEAFFGQGTRLTVV.

The J gene is TRBJ1-1, the V gene TRBV13; D unclear. From germline, CDR1 is PRHDT and CDR2 FYEKMQ (reference sequence). Deletions cut 2 bases from V and 1 base from J, with 2 bases between. The CDR3 runs 12 residues. The CDR3: CASSLQNTEAFF. DNA of the CDR3: TGTGCCAGCAGCTTACAGAACACTGAAGCTTTCTTT.